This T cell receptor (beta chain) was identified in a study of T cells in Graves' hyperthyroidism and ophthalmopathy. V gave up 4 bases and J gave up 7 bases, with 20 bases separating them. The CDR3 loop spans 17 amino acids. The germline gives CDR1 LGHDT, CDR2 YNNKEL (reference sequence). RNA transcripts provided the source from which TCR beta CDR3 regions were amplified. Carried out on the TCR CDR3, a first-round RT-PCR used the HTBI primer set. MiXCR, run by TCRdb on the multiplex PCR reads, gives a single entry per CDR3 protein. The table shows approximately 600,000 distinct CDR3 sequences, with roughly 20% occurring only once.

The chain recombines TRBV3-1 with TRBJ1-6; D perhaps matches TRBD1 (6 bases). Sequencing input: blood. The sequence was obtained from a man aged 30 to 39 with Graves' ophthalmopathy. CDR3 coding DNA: TGTGCCAGCAGCCGAAATACCGCCGGGGGGCTGAATTCACCCCTCCACTTT. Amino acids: CASSRNTAGGLNSPLHF.